This paragraph reports one T cell receptor beta chain. RNA transcripts gave rise to amplified TCR beta CDR3 regions. TCR CDR3 regions were first amplified by RT-PCR with HTBI primers. MiXCR, run by TCRdb on the multiplex PCR reads, gives a single entry per CDR3 protein. The table shows around 400,000 distinct CDR3 sequences, with 25% occurring only once. The data belong to a study of T cells in Graves' hyperthyroidism and ophthalmopathy. The origin of this receptor is a man between 45 and 60 years old with Graves' hyperthyroidism. Input material: blood.

The CDR3 reads CASSSRTSLSGANVLTF. DNA for the CDR3: TGTGCCAGCAGCTCCCGGACCTCTCTCTCCGGGGCCAACGTCCTGACTTTC. The chain uses TRBV7-9 and TRBJ2-6; no firm D call. CDR1 SEHNR and CDR2 FQNEAQ come from the germline V gene (reference sequence). V shed 4 bases and J shed 4 bases, with 17 bases lying between them. This CDR3 is 17 amino acids long.